This T cell receptor beta chain was captured by sequencing in a study of post-analysis software for immune sequencing data. In regard to this clonotype: Its antigen is still unknown.

Libraries were made from TCR beta cDNA, and they carried unique molecular identifiers. There were roughly 0.95 to 10 million T cells, and about 500,000 cDNA molecules came from them. From the PCR reads, TCRdb called clonotypes with MiXCR, one entry per CDR3 protein. The table records hundreds of thousands of distinct CDR3 sequences, more than 50% of them present only once. Study-level results: Controls had lower frequencies than patients of about 5 TRBV segments, which included TRBV5-6, TRBV5-1 and TRBV20-1.

Germline V gene lookup returns CDR1 ENHRY and CDR2 SYGVKD. The CDR3 is 13 residues long. The junction had 7 bases not matched to a gene; V was cut back by 7 bases and J by 5 bases. This sequence originates from a girl aged 2-10 years with multiple sclerosis. The V call is TRBV10-3, the J call TRBJ2-5, with 7 bases that match TRBD1. Sequencing was performed on blood. The CDR3 here is CAITDRVDETQYF. CDR3 nucleotides: TGTGCCATCACCGACAGGGTCGATGAGACCCAGTACTTC.